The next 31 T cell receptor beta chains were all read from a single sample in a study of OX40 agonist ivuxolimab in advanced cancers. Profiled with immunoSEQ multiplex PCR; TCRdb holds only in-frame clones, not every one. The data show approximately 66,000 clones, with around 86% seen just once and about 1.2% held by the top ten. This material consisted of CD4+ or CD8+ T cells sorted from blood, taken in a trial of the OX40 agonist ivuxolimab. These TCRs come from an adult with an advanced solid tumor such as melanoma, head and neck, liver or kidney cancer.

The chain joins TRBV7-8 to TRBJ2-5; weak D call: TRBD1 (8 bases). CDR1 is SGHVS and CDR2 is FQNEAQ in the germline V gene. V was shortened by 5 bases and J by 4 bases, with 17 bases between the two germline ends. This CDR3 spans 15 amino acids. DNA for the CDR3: TGTGCCAGCAGCGCCCGGACAGGGAGGGGAGAGACCCAGTACTTC. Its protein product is CASSARTGRGETQYF.

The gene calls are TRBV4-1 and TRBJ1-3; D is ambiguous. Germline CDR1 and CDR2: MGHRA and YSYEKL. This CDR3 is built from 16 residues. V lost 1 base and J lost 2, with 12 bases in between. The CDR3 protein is CASSQAPGSTGNTIYF. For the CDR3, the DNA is TGCGCCAGCAGCCAAGCCCCCGGGTCAACTGGAAACACCATATATTTT.

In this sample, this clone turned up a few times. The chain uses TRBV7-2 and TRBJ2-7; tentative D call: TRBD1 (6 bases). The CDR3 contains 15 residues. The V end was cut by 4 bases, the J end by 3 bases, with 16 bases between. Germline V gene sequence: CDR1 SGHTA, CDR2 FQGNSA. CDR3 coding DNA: TGTGCCAGCAGCTCTCGAGGGCAGGGGCACTACGAGCAGTACTTC. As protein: CASSSRGQGHYEQYF.

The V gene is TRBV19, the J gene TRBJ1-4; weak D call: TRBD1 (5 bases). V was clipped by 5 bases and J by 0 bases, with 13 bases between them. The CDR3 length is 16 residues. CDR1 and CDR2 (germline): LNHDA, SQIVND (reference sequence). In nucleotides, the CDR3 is TGTGCCAGTAGTTGGCTTGGGGGGACAACTAATGAAAAACTGTTTTTT. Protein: CASSWLGGTTNEKLFF. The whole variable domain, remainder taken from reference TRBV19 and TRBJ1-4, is DGGITQSPKYLFRKEGQNVTLSCEQNLNHDAMYWYRQDPGQGLRLIYYSQIVNDFQKGDIAEGYSVSREKKESFPLTVTSAQKNPTAFYLCASSWLGGTTNEKLFFGSGTQLSVL.

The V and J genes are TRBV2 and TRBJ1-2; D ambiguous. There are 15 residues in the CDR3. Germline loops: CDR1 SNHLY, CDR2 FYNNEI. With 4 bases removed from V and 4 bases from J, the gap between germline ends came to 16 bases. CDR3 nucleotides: TGTGCCAGCAGTGCGGAGAGGCAGGCACTCTATGGCTACACCTTC. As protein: CASSAERQALYGYTF. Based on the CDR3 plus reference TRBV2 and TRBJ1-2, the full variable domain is EPEVTQTPSHQVTQMGQEVILRCVPISNHLYFYWYRQILGQKVEFLVSFYNNEISEKSEIFDDQFSVERPDGSNFTLKIRSTKLEDSAMYFCASSAERQALYGYTFGSGTRLTVV.

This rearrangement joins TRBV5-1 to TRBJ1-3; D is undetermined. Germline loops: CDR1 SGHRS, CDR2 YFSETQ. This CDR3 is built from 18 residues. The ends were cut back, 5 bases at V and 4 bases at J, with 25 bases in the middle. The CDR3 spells CASRNGNTAPTRGNTIYF. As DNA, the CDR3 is TGCGCCAGCAGGAATGGAAACACAGCGCCAACACGAGGAAACACCATATATTTT.

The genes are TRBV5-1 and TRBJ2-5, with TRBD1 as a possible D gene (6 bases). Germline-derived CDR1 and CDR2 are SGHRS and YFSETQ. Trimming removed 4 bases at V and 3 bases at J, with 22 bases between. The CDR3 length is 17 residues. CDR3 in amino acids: CASSAYPQGMREETQYF. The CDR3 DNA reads TGCGCCAGCAGCGCCTACCCACAGGGCATGCGAGAAGAGACCCAGTACTTC.

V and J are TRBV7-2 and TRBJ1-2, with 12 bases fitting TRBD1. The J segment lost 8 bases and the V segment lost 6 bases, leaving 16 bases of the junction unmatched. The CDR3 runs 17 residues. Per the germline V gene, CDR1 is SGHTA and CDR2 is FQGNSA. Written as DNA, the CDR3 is TGTGCCAGCAGACAGGGTGGATCGGGACAGGGGGCTTTCGGCTACACCTTC. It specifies CASRQGGSGQGAFGYTF.

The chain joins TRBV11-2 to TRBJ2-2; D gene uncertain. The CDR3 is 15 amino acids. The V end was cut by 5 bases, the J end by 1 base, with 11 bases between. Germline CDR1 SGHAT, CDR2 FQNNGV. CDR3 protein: CASSTRTVNTGELFF. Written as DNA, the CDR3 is TGTGCCAGCAGCACAAGGACGGTGAACACCGGGGAGCTGTTTTTT. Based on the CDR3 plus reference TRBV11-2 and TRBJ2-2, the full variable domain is EAGVAQSPRYKIIEKRQSVAFWCNPISGHATLYWYQQILGQGPKLLIQFQNNGVVDDSQLPKDRFSAERLKGVDSTLKIQPAKLEDSAVYLCASSTRTVNTGELFFGEGSRLTVL.

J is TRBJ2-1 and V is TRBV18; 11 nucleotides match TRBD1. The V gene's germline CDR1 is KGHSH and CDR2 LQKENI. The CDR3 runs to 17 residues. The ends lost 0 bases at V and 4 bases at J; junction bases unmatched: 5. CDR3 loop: CASSPPVGQGAYNEQFF. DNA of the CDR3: TGTGCCAGCTCACCACCCGTAGGACAGGGGGCTTACAATGAGCAGTTCTTC. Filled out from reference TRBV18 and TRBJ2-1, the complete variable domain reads NAGVMQNPRHLVRRRGQEARLRCSPMKGHSHVYWYRQLPEEGLKFMVYLQKENIIDESGMPKERFSAEFPKEGPSILRIQQVVRGDSAAYFCASSPPVGQGAYNEQFFGPGTRLTVL.

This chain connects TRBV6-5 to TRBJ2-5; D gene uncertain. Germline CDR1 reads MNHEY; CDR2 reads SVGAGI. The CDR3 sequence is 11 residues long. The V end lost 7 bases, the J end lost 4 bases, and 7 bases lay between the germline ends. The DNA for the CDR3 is TGTGCCAGCACTTTGGGAGAGACCCAGTACTTC. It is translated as CASTLGETQYF.

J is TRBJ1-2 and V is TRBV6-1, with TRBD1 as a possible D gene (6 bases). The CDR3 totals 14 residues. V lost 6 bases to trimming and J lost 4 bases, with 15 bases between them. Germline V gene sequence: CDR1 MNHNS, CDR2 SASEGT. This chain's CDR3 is CASRARQVVYGYTF. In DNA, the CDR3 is TGTGCCAGCAGGGCCAGACAGGTGGTCTATGGCTACACCTTC.

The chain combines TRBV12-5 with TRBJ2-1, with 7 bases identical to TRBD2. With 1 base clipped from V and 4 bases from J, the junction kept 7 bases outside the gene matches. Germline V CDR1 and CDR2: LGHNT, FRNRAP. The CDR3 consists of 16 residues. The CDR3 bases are TGTGCTAGTGGTTTGGGCCCGTGGGGGGGATACAATGAGCAGTTCTTC. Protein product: CASGLGPWGGYNEQFF.

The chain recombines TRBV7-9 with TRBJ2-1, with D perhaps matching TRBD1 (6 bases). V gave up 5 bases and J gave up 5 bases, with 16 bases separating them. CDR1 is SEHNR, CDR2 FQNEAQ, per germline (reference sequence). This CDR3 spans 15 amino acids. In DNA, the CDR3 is TGTGCCAGCAGCCGGGCGACAGGAGCCCACAATGAGCAGTTCTTC. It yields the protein CASSRATGAHNEQFF.

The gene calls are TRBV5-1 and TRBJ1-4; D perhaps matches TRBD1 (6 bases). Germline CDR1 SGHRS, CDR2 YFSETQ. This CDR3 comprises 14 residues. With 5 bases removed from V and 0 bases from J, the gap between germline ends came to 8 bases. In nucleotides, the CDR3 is TGCGCCAGCAGACAGGGACCAACTAATGAAAAACTGTTTTTT. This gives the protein CASRQGPTNEKLFF.

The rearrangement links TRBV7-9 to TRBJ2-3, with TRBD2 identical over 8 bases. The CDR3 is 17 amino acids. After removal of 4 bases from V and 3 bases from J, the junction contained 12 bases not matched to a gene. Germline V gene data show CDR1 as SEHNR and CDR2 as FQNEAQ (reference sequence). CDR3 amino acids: CASSSSPGVAGTDTQYF. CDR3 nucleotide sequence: TGTGCCAGCAGCTCCTCTCCCGGAGTAGCGGGGACAGATACGCAGTATTTT.

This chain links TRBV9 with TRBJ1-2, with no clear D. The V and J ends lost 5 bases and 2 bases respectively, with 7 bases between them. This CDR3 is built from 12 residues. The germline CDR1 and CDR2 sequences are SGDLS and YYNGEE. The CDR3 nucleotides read TGTGCCAGCAGTCAGGAAAACTATGGCTACACCTTC. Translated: CASSQENYGYTF.

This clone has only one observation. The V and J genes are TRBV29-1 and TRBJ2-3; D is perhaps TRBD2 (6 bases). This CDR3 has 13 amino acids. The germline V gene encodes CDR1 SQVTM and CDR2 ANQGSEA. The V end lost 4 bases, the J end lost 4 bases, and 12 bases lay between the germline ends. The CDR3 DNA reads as TGCAGCGTTGCTCGCGGGGCGTCAGATACGCAGTATTTT. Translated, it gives CSVARGASDTQYF.

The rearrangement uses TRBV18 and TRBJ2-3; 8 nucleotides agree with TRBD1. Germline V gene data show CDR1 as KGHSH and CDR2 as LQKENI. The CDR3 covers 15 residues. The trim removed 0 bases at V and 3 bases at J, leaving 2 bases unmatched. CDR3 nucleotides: TGTGCCAGCTCACCACCAGGACAGGGTACAGATACGCAGTATTTT. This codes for CASSPPGQGTDTQYF.

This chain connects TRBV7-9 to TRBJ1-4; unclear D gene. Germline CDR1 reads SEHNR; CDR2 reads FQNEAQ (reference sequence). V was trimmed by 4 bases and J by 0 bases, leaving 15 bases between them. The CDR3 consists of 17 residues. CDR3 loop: CASSYGRNFATNEKLFF. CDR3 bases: TGTGCCAGCAGCTACGGACGGAACTTTGCAACTAATGAAAAACTGTTTTTT.

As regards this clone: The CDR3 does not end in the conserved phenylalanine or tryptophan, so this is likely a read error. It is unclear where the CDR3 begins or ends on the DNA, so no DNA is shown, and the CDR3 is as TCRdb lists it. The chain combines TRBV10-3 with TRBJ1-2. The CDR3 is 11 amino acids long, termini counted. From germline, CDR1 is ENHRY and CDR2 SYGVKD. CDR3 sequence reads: CAIIAVQGNLL.

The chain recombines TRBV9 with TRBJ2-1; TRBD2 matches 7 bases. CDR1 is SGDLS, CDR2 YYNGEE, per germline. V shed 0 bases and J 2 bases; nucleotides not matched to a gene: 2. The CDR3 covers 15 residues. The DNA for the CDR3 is TGTGCCAGCAGCGTAGGGGCGGGGGCCTACAATGAGCAGTTCTTC. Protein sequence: CASSVGAGAYNEQFF.

CDR3: CASSPRQGSSYNEQFF. The CDR3 DNA is TGTGCCAGCAGCCCGCGACAGGGTAGCTCCTACAATGAGCAGTTCTTC. The V gene is TRBV7-2, the J gene TRBJ2-1; 7 bases agree with TRBD1. Germline loops: CDR1 SGHTA, CDR2 FQGNSA. The CDR3 loop spans 16 amino acids. J was trimmed by 0 bases and V by 5 bases; bases with no gene match: 7.

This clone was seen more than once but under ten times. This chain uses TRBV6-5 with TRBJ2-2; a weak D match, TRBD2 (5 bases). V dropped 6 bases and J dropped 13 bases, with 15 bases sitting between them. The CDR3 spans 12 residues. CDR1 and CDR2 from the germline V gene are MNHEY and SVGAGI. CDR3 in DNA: TGTGCCAGCAGATACGGTCGTGAGGGGCTGTTTTTT. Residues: CASRYGREGLFF.

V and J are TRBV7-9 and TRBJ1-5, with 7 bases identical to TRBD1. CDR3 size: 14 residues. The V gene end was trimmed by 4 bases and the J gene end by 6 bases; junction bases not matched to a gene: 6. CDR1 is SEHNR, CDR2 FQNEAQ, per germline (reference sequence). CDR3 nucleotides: TGTGCCAGCAGCTCCTGGGACAGCCGTCAGCCCCAGCATTTT. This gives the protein CASSSWDSRQPQHF.

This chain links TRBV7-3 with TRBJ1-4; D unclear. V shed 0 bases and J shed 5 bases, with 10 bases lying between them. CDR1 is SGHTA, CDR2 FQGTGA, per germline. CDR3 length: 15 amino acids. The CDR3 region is CASSLTGQQNEKLFF. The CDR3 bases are TGTGCCAGCAGCTTAACGGGCCAGCAGAATGAAAAACTGTTTTTT.

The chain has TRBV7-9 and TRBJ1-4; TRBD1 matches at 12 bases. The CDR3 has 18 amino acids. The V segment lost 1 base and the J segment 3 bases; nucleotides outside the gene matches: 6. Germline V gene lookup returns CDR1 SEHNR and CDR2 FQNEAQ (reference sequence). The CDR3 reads CASSLGGTGGRSNEKLFF. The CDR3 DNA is TGTGCCAGCAGCTTAGGCGGGACAGGGGGCCGGTCTAATGAAAAACTGTTTTTT.

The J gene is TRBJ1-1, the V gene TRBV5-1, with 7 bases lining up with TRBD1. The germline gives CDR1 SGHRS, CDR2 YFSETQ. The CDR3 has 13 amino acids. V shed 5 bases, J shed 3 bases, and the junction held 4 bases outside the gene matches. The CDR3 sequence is CASSSQGYTEAFF. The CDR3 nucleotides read TGCGCCAGCAGTTCACAGGGGTACACTGAAGCTTTCTTT. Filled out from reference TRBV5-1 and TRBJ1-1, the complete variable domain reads KAGVTQTPRYLIKTRGQQVTLSCSPISGHRSVSWYQQTPGQGLQFLFEYFSETQRNKGNFPGRFSGRQFSNSRSEMNVSTLELGDSALYLCASSSQGYTEAFFGQGTRLTVV.

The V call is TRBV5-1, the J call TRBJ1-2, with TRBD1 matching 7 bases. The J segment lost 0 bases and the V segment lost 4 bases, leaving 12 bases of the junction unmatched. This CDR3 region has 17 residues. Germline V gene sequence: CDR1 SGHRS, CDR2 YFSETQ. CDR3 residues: CASSQLQGLGANYGYTF. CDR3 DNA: TGCGCCAGCAGCCAATTACAGGGGTTAGGAGCTAACTATGGCTACACCTTC.

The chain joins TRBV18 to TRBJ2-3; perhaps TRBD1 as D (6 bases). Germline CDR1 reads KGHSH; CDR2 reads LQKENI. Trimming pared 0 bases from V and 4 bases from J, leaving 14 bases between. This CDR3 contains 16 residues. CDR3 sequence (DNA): TGTGCCAGCTCACCACCGGCAGGGGTTGCGTCAGATACGCAGTATTTT. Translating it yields CASSPPAGVASDTQYF.

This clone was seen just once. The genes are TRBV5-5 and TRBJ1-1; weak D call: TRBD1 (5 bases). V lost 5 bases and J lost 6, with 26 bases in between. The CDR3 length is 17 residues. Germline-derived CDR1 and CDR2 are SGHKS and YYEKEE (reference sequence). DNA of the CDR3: TGTGCCAGCAGGGGCAGCCGGGACGAATCTTGGGGGGCTGAAGCTTTCTTT. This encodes CASRGSRDESWGAEAFF.